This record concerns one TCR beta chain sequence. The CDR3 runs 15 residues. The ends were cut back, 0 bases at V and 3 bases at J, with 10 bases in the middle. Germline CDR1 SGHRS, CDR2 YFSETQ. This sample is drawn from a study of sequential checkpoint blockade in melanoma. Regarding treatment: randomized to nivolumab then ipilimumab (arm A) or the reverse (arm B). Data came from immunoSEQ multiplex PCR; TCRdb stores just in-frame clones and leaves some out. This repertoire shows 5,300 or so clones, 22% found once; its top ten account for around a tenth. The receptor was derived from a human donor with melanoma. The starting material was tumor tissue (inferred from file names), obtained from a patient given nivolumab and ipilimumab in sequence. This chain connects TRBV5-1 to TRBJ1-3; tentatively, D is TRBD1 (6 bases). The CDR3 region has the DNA TGCGCCAGCAGCTTGGCAGGGGAACATGGAAACACCATATATTTT. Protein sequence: CASSLAGEHGNTIYF.